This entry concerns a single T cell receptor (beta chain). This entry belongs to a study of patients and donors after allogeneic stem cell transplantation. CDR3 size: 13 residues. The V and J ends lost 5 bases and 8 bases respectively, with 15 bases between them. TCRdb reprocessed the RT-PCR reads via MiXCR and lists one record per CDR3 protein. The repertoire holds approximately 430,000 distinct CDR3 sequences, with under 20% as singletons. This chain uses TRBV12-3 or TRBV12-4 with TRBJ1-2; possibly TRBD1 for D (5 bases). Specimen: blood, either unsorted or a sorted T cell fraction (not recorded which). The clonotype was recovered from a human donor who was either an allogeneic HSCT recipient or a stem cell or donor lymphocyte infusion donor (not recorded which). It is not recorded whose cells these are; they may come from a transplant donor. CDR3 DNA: TGTGCCAGCAGTCAACAGGAGCGTGACGGCTACACCTTC. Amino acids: CASSQQERDGYTF.